This passage covers 12 T cell receptor beta chains from one sample sequenced in a study of blood T cells in healthy people across ages. Primers used in a second PCR of about 6 to 11 cycles were a sample-barcoded 5' primer and a J-beta primer mix. TCRdb analysed the 5' RACE reads with MiXCR anew, one entry per CDR3 protein. This table has roughly 2 million distinct CDR3 sequences, 49% appearing once. Sequenced input: blood. The receptors originated from a woman in her thirties or forties in good health.

In this sample, this clonotype turned up a few times. The V call is TRBV21-1, the J call TRBJ2-5; the D call of TRBD1 is as the table states it, not checked on the DNA. The J call is in doubt because the DNA end fits TRBJ2-7 better. TRBV21-1 is classified as a pseudogene. The CDR3 has 15 residues. The CDR3 nucleotides are TGTGCCAGCAGCAGGGTCGTGGACAGCTTGTACGAGCAGTACTTC. Translated, it gives CASSRVVDSLYEQYF.

This chain connects TRBV6-5 to TRBJ2-7; TRBD1 aligns across 9 bases. The closer fit of TRBJ2-5 to the DNA end suggests the J call may be wrong. This CDR3 is built from 15 residues. Germline assignment: CDR1 MNHEY and CDR2 SVGAGI. The CDR3 bases are TGTGCCAGCAGTCTCGACAGGGGGGAGAGGAAGACCCAGTACTTC. Protein product: CASSLDRGERKTQYF.

For this clonotype: At one end, the junction sequence differs from germline, possibly due to a read error. The chain joins TRBV11-1 to TRBJ2-3; 11 nucleotides align to TRBD1. Germline V gene data show CDR1 as SGHAT and CDR2 as FQDESV (reference sequence). This CDR3 region has 15 residues. The CDR3 protein is CTSSSPGQGADTQYF. In DNA form, the CDR3 reads TGTACCAGCAGCTCGCCGGGACAGGGGGCAGATACGCAGTATTTT.

The chain employs TRBV5-1 and TRBJ2-1, with D possibly TRBD2 on 5 matching bases. The germline gives CDR1 SGHRS, CDR2 YFSETQ. The ends were cut back, 5 bases at V and 7 bases at J, with 10 bases in the middle. The CDR3 length is 12 residues. This chain's CDR3 is CASRIEGNEQFF. CDR3 coding DNA: TGCGCCAGCAGGATCGAGGGAAATGAGCAGTTCTTC.

V usage is TRBV6-1 and J usage is TRBJ1-1; D remains unclear. Germline lookup yields CDR1 MNHNS and CDR2 SASEGT. The CDR3 has 14 amino acids. V was trimmed by 3 bases and J by 0 bases, leaving 8 bases between them. DNA for the CDR3: TGTGCCAGCAGTGAGTTTCGGATGAACACTGAAGCTTTCTTT. It is translated as CASSEFRMNTEAFF.

This rearrangement joins TRBV4-1 to TRBJ2-5; D gene ambiguous. The CDR3 is 18 residues long. V was cut by 1 base and J by 1 base, with 19 bases left in between. From germline, CDR1 is MGHRA and CDR2 YSYEKL. CDR3 coding DNA: TGCGCCAGCAGCCAAGCTAATATGTTGCAGGTGTCCCAAGAGACCCAGTACTTC. It codes for CASSQANMLQVSQETQYF.

This sequence joins TRBV29-1 and TRBJ2-1; TRBD2 aligns across 16 bases. CDR1 SQVTM and CDR2 ANQGSEA come from the germline V gene. The CDR3 runs 19 residues. Trimming cost V 6 bases and J 1 base; bases outside gene matches: 12. CDR3 nucleotides: TGCAGCGTCGAGGGGCCGGGACTAGCGGGGGGGGTGTCCTACAATGAGCAGTTCTTC. The encoded protein is CSVEGPGLAGGVSYNEQFF.

The chain has TRBV28 and TRBJ2-7; tentatively, D is TRBD1 or TRBD2 (5 bases each). Germline V gene lookup returns CDR1 MDHEN and CDR2 SYDVKM. This CDR3 has 16 residues. Trimming shortened V by 2 bases and J by 3 bases, and 17 bases separated the two germline ends. CDR3 sequence (DNA): TGTGCCAGCAGTTTAATGAGGGGAGAGGGGTTCTACGAGCAGTACTTC. It yields the protein CASSLMRGEGFYEQYF.

This clonotype has just a few counts. V is TRBV20-1 and J is TRBJ2-1; D is uncertain. CDR3 size: 12 residues. From germline, CDR1 is DFQATT and CDR2 SNEGSKA (reference sequence). CDR3 in DNA: TGCAGACCTCCCGGGCCCTACAATGAGCAGTTCTTC. It is translated as CRPPGPYNEQFF.

The chain carries TRBV7-2 and TRBJ2-1; D unclear. This CDR3 comprises 12 residues. Germline CDR1 and CDR2: SGHTA and FQGNSA. The V gene lost 7 bases and the J gene lost 7 bases, with 11 bases spanning the gap. The DNA for the CDR3 is TGTGCCAGCACCACCCCCGGGAATGAGCAGTTCTTC. Protein product: CASTTPGNEQFF.

For the CDR3, the DNA is TGCGCCAGCAGTACAAATAGCGGGGGGTCGTACAATGAGCAGTTCTTC. It encodes CASSTNSGGSYNEQFF. The V and J genes are TRBV5-1 and TRBJ2-1, with 10 bases identical to TRBD2. The CDR3 has 16 amino acids. V trimming: 5 bases; J trimming: 4 bases; junction bases outside the gene matches: 9. The germline V gene encodes CDR1 SGHRS and CDR2 YFSETQ. The full variable domain, completed using reference TRBV5-1 and TRBJ2-1, is KAGVTQTPRYLIKTRGQQVTLSCSPISGHRSVSWYQQTPGQGLQFLFEYFSETQRNKGNFPGRFSGRQFSNSRSEMNVSTLELGDSALYLCASSTNSGGSYNEQFFGPGTRLTVL.

This clonotype was recorded a few times. This sequence joins TRBV20-1 and TRBJ2-7; D ambiguous. Germline loops: CDR1 DFQATT, CDR2 SNEGSKA (reference sequence). V was trimmed by 7 bases and J by 2 bases, leaving 12 bases between them. This CDR3 region has 12 residues. CDR3 sequence: CSGTGNPYEQYF. The CDR3 DNA follows: TGCAGTGGGACGGGCAATCCCTACGAGCAGTACTTC.